Following are 17 T cell receptor beta chains from one sample sequenced in a study of T cell repertoires in cytomegalovirus infection. From the reads, TCRdb called clonotypes with MiXCR, one entry per CDR3 protein. The profile shows about 120,000 distinct CDR3 sequences, roughly 31% of them singletons. Their recognized antigens are unknown. The material sequenced was CD8+ T cells from cultured PBMCs, taken from culture after CMV antigen stimulation. The origin of the receptors is a human donor in good health (CMV status not recorded). Some clones in this sample may be carry-over from other donors' samples.

The rearrangement joins TRBV6-5 to TRBJ1-6, with D perhaps matching TRBD1 (5 bases). The CDR3 consists of 17 residues. CDR1 and CDR2 from the germline V gene are MNHEY and SVGAGI. V was pared by 2 bases and J by 6 bases, with 17 bases between. CDR3 protein: CASSYNDGTDSNSPLHF. Written as DNA, the CDR3 is TGTGCCAGCAGTTACAACGACGGGACGGACTCTAATTCACCCCTCCACTTT.

V and J are TRBV6-2 or TRBV6-3 and TRBJ2-1, with 10 bases fitting TRBD2. The CDR3 covers 16 residues. Germline CDR1 is MNHEY and CDR2 is SVGEGT. The V and J ends lost 5 bases and 8 bases, in that order; junction bases with no gene match: 12. The CDR3 coding sequence is TGTGCCAGCAGTAACCCCAAGCGGGGGGGTAAAGATGAGCAGTTCTTC. This codes for CASSNPKRGGKDEQFF.

CDR3 protein: CAISDRSSRGQPAGQYF. The CDR3 DNA follows: TGTGCCATCAGTGACAGATCTTCGCGCGGACAGCCTGCCGGGCAGTACTTC. The chain couples TRBV10-3 to TRBJ2-7; the D gene is possibly TRBD1 (6 bases). The germline V and J ends were trimmed by 3 bases and 9 bases, with 27 bases remaining between them. Germline CDR1 reads ENHRY; CDR2 reads SYGVKD. This CDR3 has 17 amino acids.

V and J are TRBV4-1 and TRBJ2-1; 7 nucleotides line up with TRBD2. CDR1 and CDR2 (germline): MGHRA, YSYEKL. This CDR3 has 17 residues. Trimming removed 1 base from V and 4 bases from J; junction bases left unmatched: 10. This CDR3 is CASSQGGLADPYNEQFF. In DNA form, the CDR3 reads TGCGCCAGCAGCCAAGGTGGCCTAGCGGATCCATACAATGAGCAGTTCTTC.

The rearrangement links TRBV10-3 to TRBJ2-3; D not certain. The CDR3 has 13 residues. Germline assignment: CDR1 ENHRY and CDR2 SYGVKD. V was clipped by 10 bases and J by 10 bases, with 21 bases between them. CDR3 protein: CATTPGRPVAQYF. CDR3 DNA: TGTGCCACGACACCGGGCCGACCAGTGGCGCAGTATTTT.

J is TRBJ1-5 and V is TRBV12-3 or TRBV12-4, with D unclear. The CDR3 is 14 amino acids. Trimming took off 6 bases at V and 2 bases at J, with 11 bases between the two ends. The chain's CDR3 is CASSPFQGNQPQHF. Written as DNA, the CDR3 is TGTGCCAGCAGCCCTTTTCAGGGCAATCAGCCCCAGCATTTT.

The gene calls are TRBV7-9 and TRBJ2-1; maybe TRBD2 (6 bases). The CDR3 runs to 14 residues. Germline V gene lookup returns CDR1 SEHNR and CDR2 FQNEAQ (reference sequence). V lost 4 bases and J 4 bases, leaving 11 bases between the germline ends. CDR3 sequence reads: CASSSGGKYNEQFF. The CDR3 DNA reads as TGTGCCAGCAGCTCCGGGGGAAAATACAATGAGCAGTTCTTC.

The chain employs TRBV2 and TRBJ1-5, with 7 positions matching TRBD1. This CDR3 region has 14 residues. The germline V gene encodes CDR1 SNHLY and CDR2 FYNNEI. Trimming at V came to 7 bases and at J to 0 bases, leaving 3 bases not matched to a gene. DNA of the CDR3: TGTGCCAGCAAGGACAGGACTAGCAATCAGCCCCAGCATTTT. Translated, it gives CASKDRTSNQPQHF.

This clonotype was counted only a few times. The CDR3 protein is CASSQKPSGLQETQYF. The CDR3 DNA is TGCGCCAGCAGCCAAAAACCATCCGGACTTCAAGAGACCCAGTACTTC. The gene calls are TRBV4-3 and TRBJ2-5; weak D call: TRBD2 (5 bases). Between the trimmed V and J ends, which lost 2 bases and 2 bases, there was a span of 15 bases. Germline loops: CDR1 LGHNA, CDR2 YSLEER. The CDR3 covers 16 residues.

The chain carries TRBV6-6 and TRBJ2-7; 10 bases match TRBD1. V dropped 0 bases and J dropped 3; count of bases not matched to a gene: 5. CDR3 length equals 16 residues. The germline gives CDR1 MNHNY, CDR2 SVGAGI (reference sequence). The CDR3 coding sequence is TGTGCCAGCAGTTACTCGGGACAGGGGAATCACTACGAGCAGTACTTC. Translation: CASSYSGQGNHYEQYF.

This clonotype was seen a few times. This chain joins TRBV7-2 and TRBJ2-7; D not certain. This CDR3 is built from 12 residues. From germline, CDR1 is SGHTA and CDR2 FQGNSA. V was pared by 5 bases and J by 6 bases, with 11 bases between. Here the CDR3 DNA reads TGTGCCAGCAGCCTAGTAATTTCCGAGCAGTACTTC. It encodes CASSLVISEQYF. The complete variable domain, with remaining parts taken from reference TRBV7-2 and TRBJ2-7, reads GAGVSQSPSNKVTEKGKDVELRCDPISGHTALYWYRQSLGQGLEFLIYFQGNSAPDKSGLPSDRFSAERTGGSVSTLTIQRTQQEDSAVYLCASSLVISEQYFGPGTRLTVT.

This clonotype was detected only a few times. V gene TRBV10-2 combines with J gene TRBJ2-7; D call uncertain. Trimming took off 0 bases at V and 6 bases at J, with 3 bases between the two ends. The CDR3 is made up of 11 amino acids. Germline V gene lookup returns CDR1 WSHSY and CDR2 SAAADI. Here the CDR3 DNA reads TGCGCCAGCAGTGAGTCTGGCGAGCAGTACTTC. This translates into CASSESGEQYF.

The table lists this clonotype with a few counts. The gene calls are TRBV5-1 and TRBJ2-5; 8 bases align to TRBD1. The CDR3 covers 14 residues. Trimming took 2 bases from V and 3 from J; bases not matched to a gene: 3. In germline, CDR1 is SGHRS, CDR2 YFSETQ. CDR3 bases: TGCGCCAGCAGCTTCCAGGGGGCGGAAGAGACCCAGTACTTC. Translating gives CASSFQGAEETQYF.

Only a few counts were recorded for this clonotype. The chain joins TRBV4-2 to TRBJ2-1, with D possibly being TRBD2 (5 bases). This CDR3 has 15 residues. V gave up 0 bases and J gave up 8 bases, with 14 bases separating them. Looked up from germline, CDR1 is LGHNA and CDR2 is YNFKEQ. CDR3 loop: CASSQETRVADEQFF. CDR3 coding DNA: TGTGCCAGCAGCCAAGAAACTAGGGTTGCCGATGAGCAGTTCTTC.

V gene TRBV15 combines with J gene TRBJ1-4, with 9 bases matching TRBD1. After removal of 1 base from V and 7 bases from J, the junction contained 7 bases not matched to a gene. Germline CDR1 reads LNHNV; CDR2 reads YYDKDF (reference sequence). The CDR3 runs to 16 residues. The CDR3 DNA is TGTGCCACCAGCAGAGGAGGACAGGGGATGCGTGAAAAACTGTTTTTT. It yields the protein CATSRGGQGMREKLFF.

With respect to this clonotype: An end of the junction does not agree with germline; a read error may underlie this. The V and J genes are TRBV4-1 and TRBJ1-2; 9 bases align to TRBD1. Germline-derived CDR1 and CDR2 are MGHRA and YSYEKL. The CDR3 sequence is 17 residues long. CDR3 DNA: TGTGCCAGCAGCCAAGAAGAGGCGGCGACAGGGGGTGACGGCTACACCTTC. This encodes CASSQEEAATGGDGYTF.

The chain has TRBV20-1 and TRBJ2-7; D might be TRBD2 (5 bases). The CDR3 spans 12 residues. V lost 5 bases and J lost 6, with 14 bases in between. The germline CDR1 and CDR2 sequences are DFQATT and SNEGSKA (reference sequence). The CDR3 DNA follows: TGCAGTGCTTACGACCGTGAGGGCGAGCAGTACTTC. Its translation: CSAYDREGEQYF.